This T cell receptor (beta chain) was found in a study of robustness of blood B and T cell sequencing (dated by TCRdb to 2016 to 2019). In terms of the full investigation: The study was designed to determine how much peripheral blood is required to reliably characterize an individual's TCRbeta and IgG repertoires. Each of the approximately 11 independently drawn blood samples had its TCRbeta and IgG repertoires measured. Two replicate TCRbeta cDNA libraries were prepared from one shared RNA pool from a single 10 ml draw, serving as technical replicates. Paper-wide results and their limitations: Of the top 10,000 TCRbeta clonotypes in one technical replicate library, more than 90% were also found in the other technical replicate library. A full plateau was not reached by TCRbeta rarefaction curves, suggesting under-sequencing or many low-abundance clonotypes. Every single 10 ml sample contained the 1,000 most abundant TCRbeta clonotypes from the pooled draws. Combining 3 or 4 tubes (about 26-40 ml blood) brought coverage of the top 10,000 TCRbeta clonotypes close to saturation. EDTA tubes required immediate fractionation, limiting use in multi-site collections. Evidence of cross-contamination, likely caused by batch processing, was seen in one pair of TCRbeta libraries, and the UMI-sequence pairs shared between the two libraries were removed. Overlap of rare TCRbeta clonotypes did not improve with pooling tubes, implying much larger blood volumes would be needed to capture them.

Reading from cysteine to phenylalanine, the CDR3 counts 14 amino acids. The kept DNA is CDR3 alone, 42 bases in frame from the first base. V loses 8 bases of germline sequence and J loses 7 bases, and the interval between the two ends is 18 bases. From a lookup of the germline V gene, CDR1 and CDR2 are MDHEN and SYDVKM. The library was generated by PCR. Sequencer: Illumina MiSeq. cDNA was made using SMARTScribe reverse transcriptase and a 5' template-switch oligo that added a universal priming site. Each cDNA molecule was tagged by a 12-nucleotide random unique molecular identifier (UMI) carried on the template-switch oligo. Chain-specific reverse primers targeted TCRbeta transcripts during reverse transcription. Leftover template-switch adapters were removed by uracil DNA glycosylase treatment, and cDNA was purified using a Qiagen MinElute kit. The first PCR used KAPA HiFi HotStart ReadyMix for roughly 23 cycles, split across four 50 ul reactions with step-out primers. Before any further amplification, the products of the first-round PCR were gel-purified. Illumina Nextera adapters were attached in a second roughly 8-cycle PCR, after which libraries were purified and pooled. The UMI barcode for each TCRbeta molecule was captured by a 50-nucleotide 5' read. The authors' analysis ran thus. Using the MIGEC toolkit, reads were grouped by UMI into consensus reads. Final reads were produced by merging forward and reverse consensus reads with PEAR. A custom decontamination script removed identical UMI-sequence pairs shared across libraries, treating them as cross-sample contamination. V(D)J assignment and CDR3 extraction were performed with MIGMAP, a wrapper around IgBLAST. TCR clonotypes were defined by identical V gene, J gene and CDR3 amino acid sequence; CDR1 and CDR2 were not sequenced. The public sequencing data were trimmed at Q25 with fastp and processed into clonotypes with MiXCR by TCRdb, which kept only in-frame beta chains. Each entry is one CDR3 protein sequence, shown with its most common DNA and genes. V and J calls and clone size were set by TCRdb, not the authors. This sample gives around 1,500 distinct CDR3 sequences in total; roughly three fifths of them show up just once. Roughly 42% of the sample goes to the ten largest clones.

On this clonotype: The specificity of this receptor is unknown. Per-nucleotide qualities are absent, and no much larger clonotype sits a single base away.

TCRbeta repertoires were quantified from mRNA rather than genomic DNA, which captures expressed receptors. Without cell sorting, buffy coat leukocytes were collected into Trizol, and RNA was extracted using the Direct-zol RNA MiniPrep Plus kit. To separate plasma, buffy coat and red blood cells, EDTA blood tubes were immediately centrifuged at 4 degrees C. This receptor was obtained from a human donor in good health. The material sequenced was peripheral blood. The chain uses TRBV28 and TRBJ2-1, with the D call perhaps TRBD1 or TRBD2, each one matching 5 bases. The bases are TGTGCCAGCGGCCGACCAGGGACCTCGAATGAGCAGTTCTTC. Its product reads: CASGRPGTSNEQFF.